One and the same sample provided the 29 T cell receptor beta chains below, sequenced in a study of T cells in Graves' hyperthyroidism and ophthalmopathy. Amplified TCR beta CDR3 regions came from RNA transcripts. Primed by the HTBI set, a first-round RT-PCR was run on the TCR CDR3. TCRdb passed the multiplex PCR reads through MiXCR, listing each CDR3 protein once. Of more than 550,000 distinct CDR3 sequences in the sample, 17% were seen once. The sample was blood. The receptor set was obtained from a man aged 45-60 years with Graves' hyperthyroidism.

This clonotype was seen many times. This chain's CDR3 is CASSLAGGASPLHF. CDR3 DNA: TGTGCCAGCAGTTTAGCGGGCGGTGCATCACCCCTCCACTTT. This rearrangement joins TRBV12-3 or TRBV12-4 to TRBJ1-6; D is ambiguous. The length of the CDR3 is 14 residues. V was clipped by 0 bases and J by 10 bases, with 10 bases between them.

This clonotype turned up a few times. V and J are TRBV9 and TRBJ2-2; TRBD2 aligns across 8 bases. The germline V gene encodes CDR1 SGDLS and CDR2 YYNGEE. Losses at the gene ends were 0 bases for V and 7 bases for J; bases not matched to a gene: 8. This CDR3 contains 16 residues. CDR3 DNA: TGTGCCAGCAGCGTAGACGGGAGGGACCAGGGCGGGGAGCTGTTTTTT. This translates into CASSVDGRDQGGELFF.

This clonotype was picked up many times. This chain connects TRBV14 to TRBJ1-1, with D possibly TRBD1 on 5 matching bases. The CDR3 consists of 13 residues. V was clipped by 3 bases and J by 6 bases, with 11 bases between them. Germline V gene data show CDR1 as SGHDN and CDR2 as FVKESK. The CDR3 nucleotides are TGTGCCAGCAGCCAGCAGGGTCGGGCTGAAGCTTTCTTT. Protein: CASSQQGRAEAFF.

This clonotype was counted a few times. The rearrangement joins TRBV9 to TRBJ2-7, with a possible D match to TRBD1 (5 bases). Germline V gene data show CDR1 as SGDLS and CDR2 as YYNGEE. The V end was cut by 6 bases, the J end by 7 bases, with 20 bases between. The CDR3 covers 14 residues. The CDR3 loop reads CASTPTDVRVEQYF. In nucleotides, the CDR3 is TGTGCCAGCACCCCGACAGACGTCCGTGTGGAGCAGTACTTC.

The sample holds many counts of this clonotype. The chain is built from TRBV2 and TRBJ2-3, with a tentative D call TRBD1 (6 bases). Trimming took 5 bases from V and 0 from J, leaving 12 bases between them. Germline-derived CDR1 and CDR2 are SNHLY and FYNNEI. The CDR3 loop spans 15 amino acids. The CDR3 sequence is CASSQQGFSTDTQYF. The CDR3 nucleotides are TGTGCCAGCAGTCAACAGGGCTTTAGCACAGATACGCAGTATTTT.

Ten or more counts support this clonotype. This chain uses TRBV7-2 with TRBJ2-7; TRBD2 matches 8 bases. The CDR3 spans 15 residues. Germline V gives CDR1 SGHTA, CDR2 FQGNSA. The V segment lost 5 bases and the J segment 5 bases; nucleotides outside the gene matches: 11. Written as DNA, the CDR3 is TGTGCCAGCAGCAAATATACTAGCGGCTCGGACGAGCAGTACTTC. This encodes CASSKYTSGSDEQYF.

This clonotype was recorded once. The genes are TRBV6-2 or TRBV6-3 and TRBJ1-3; D is unresolved. The V end was cut by 2 bases, the J end by 4 bases, with 6 bases between. CDR3 length: 13 amino acids. Germline V gene sequence: CDR1 MNHEY, CDR2 SVGEGT. The CDR3 nucleotides are TGTGCCAGCAGTTACATGGGGGGAAACACCATATATTTT. It is translated as CASSYMGGNTIYF.

This clonotype was detected ten times or more. The DNA of the CDR3 is TGTGCCATCAGTGAATCGCCCCTAAGACAGGGGGTTTATGAGCAGTTCTTC. This encodes CAISESPLRQGVYEQFF. This chain links TRBV10-3 with TRBJ2-1; 9 bases line up with TRBD1. Germline CDR1 is ENHRY and CDR2 is SYGVKD. The CDR3 extends over 17 amino acids. J lost 8 bases, V lost 3 bases, and 14 bases had no gene match.

This clonotype was seen at least ten times. This sequence joins TRBV10-3 and TRBJ1-2; possible D gene TRBD1, 5 bases. V lost 0 bases and J lost 6, with 14 bases in between. The CDR3 is made up of 15 amino acids. Germline V gene lookup returns CDR1 ENHRY and CDR2 SYGVKD. This CDR3 reads CAISESGGGEDGYTF. DNA of the CDR3: TGTGCCATCAGTGAGTCGGGTGGAGGGGAGGATGGCTACACCTTC.

The sample holds many counts of this clonotype. This chain uses TRBV6-1 with TRBJ2-2, with a tentative D call TRBD2 (6 bases). V gave up 6 bases and J gave up 3 bases, with 11 bases separating them. The CDR3 contains 14 residues. Germline V gives CDR1 MNHNS, CDR2 SASEGT. In DNA, the CDR3 is TGTGCCAGCAGGCAACTAGCCTACACCGGGGAGCTGTTTTTT. Protein sequence: CASRQLAYTGELFF.

Comment on this clonotype: This could be a read error, since a much larger clone is one nucleotide away. This sequence joins TRBV28 and TRBJ2-1; 9 bases are shared with TRBD2. Germline V gives CDR1 MDHEN, CDR2 SYDVKM. This CDR3 contains 16 residues. The trim removed 5 bases at V and 2 bases at J, leaving 7 bases unmatched. The CDR3 sequence is CASSDLAGDAYNEQFF. As DNA, the CDR3 is TGTGCCAGCAGTGACTTAGCGGGAGACGCCTACAATGAGCAGTTCTTC.

This clonotype has just a few counts. This chain links TRBV20-1 with TRBJ1-5; D is unclear. Per germline, CDR1 DFQATT and CDR2 SNEGSKA (reference sequence). The V end was cut by 7 bases, the J end by 0 bases, with 13 bases between. The CDR3 runs to 14 residues. This chain's CDR3 is CSGVNQGSNQPQHF. The CDR3 region has the DNA TGCAGTGGGGTCAACCAAGGTAGCAATCAGCCCCAGCATTTT.

This clonotype was recorded many times. This CDR3 is CASRTYGTSTGELFF. The CDR3, as DNA: TGTGCCAGCAGGACCTACGGGACGTCAACCGGGGAGCTGTTTTTT. The chain combines TRBV12-3 or TRBV12-4 with TRBJ2-2; D tentatively fits TRBD1 or TRBD2 (5 bases each). The CDR3 runs 15 residues. V was shortened by 6 bases and J by 5 bases, with 16 bases between the two germline ends.

The chain recombines TRBV12-5 with TRBJ2-7; possibly TRBD1 for D (6 bases). The germline CDR1 and CDR2 sequences are LGHNT and FRNRAP. Between the trimmed V and J ends, which lost 6 bases and 6 bases, there was a span of 12 bases. The CDR3 runs to 12 residues. The CDR3 reads CASGPGEIEQYF. Written as DNA, the CDR3 is TGTGCTAGTGGCCCAGGGGAGATCGAGCAGTACTTC.

In this sample, this clonotype turned up many times. V is TRBV5-4 and J is TRBJ2-3; 9 positions agree with TRBD2. J lost 2 bases, V lost 1 base, and 5 bases had no gene match. Germline assignment: CDR1 SGHNT and CDR2 YYREEE (reference sequence). The CDR3 runs to 16 residues. The CDR3 loop is CASSLKAGGLTDTQYF. CDR3 in DNA: TGTGCCAGCAGCTTGAAAGCGGGAGGACTCACAGATACGCAGTATTTT.

Ten or more counts support this clonotype. The gene calls are TRBV2 and TRBJ2-2; D is ambiguous. CDR1 and CDR2 (germline): SNHLY, FYNNEI. The CDR3 has 15 residues. V lost 7 bases to trimming and J lost 1 base, with 13 bases between them. The CDR3 sequence: CASIEAKMNTGELFF. CDR3 sequence (DNA): TGTGCCAGCATTGAGGCTAAGATGAACACCGGGGAGCTGTTTTTT.

This clonotype was recorded many times. The V gene is TRBV11-2, the J gene TRBJ2-2; 7 bases are a match to TRBD2. The CDR3 totals 15 residues. Trimming cost V 6 bases and J 4 bases; bases outside gene matches: 8. The germline gives CDR1 SGHAT, CDR2 FQNNGV. The CDR3 protein is CASSKAGYGTGELFF. The CDR3 DNA reads TGTGCCAGCAGTAAAGCGGGATACGGCACCGGGGAGCTGTTTTTT.

This clonotype came up many times. This chain links TRBV2 with TRBJ2-7; 11 bases align to TRBD2. This CDR3 region has 16 residues. The ends lost 5 bases at V and 2 bases at J; junction bases unmatched: 8. The germline V gene encodes CDR1 SNHLY and CDR2 FYNNEI. The CDR3 region has the DNA TGTGCCAGCAGTTACCTCGGACTAGCGGGCGCCTACGAGCAGTACTTC. As protein: CASSYLGLAGAYEQYF.

The gene calls are TRBV6-5 and TRBJ1-1; D possibly corresponds to TRBD1 (5 bases). Trimming took 0 bases from V and 0 from J, leaving 11 bases between them. The CDR3 totals 16 residues. In germline, CDR1 is MNHEY, CDR2 SVGAGI. CDR3 nucleotides: TGTGCCAGCAGTTACTCGTGGGGGGATATGAACACTGAAGCTTTCTTT. It is translated as CASSYSWGDMNTEAFF.

V gene TRBV25-1 combines with J gene TRBJ2-2; D perhaps matches TRBD1 (6 bases). Germline V gives CDR1 MGHDK, CDR2 SYGVNS. The CDR3 runs to 15 residues. Trimming removed 5 bases at V and 1 base at J, with 11 bases between. CDR3 residues: CASSPWTENTGELFF. The CDR3 DNA reads TGTGCCAGCAGTCCCTGGACAGAGAACACCGGGGAGCTGTTTTTT.

The genes are TRBV10-3 and TRBJ1-5; D is perhaps TRBD1 (6 bases). Trimming left V 6 bases short and J 2 bases short, with 17 bases between. Germline values: CDR1 ENHRY, CDR2 SYGVKD. The CDR3 sequence is 16 residues long. This chain's CDR3 is CAISQQGFSGNQPQHF. The CDR3 DNA sequence: TGTGCCATCAGCCAACAGGGTTTTTCGGGCAATCAGCCCCAGCATTTT.

The J gene is TRBJ1-6, the V gene TRBV30, with 12 positions matching TRBD1. Germline assignment: CDR1 GTSNPN and CDR2 SVGIG (reference sequence). CDR3 length: 13 amino acids. The trim removed 6 bases at V and 9 bases at J, leaving 3 bases unmatched. CDR3 nucleotide sequence: TGTGCCTGCGGGACAGGGGGCTTTTCACCCCTCCACTTT. Translating it yields CACGTGGFSPLHF.

V usage is TRBV5-1 and J usage is TRBJ2-1; maybe TRBD1 (5 bases). This CDR3 is built from 13 residues. V gave up 0 bases and J gave up 8 bases, with 9 bases separating them. Germline assignment: CDR1 SGHRS and CDR2 YFSETQ. The CDR3 spells CASSLAQGYEQFF. In DNA form, the CDR3 reads TGCGCCAGCAGCTTGGCCCAGGGCTATGAGCAGTTCTTC. Complete variable domain (other parts from reference TRBV5-1 and TRBJ2-1): KAGVTQTPRYLIKTRGQQVTLSCSPISGHRSVSWYQQTPGQGLQFLFEYFSETQRNKGNFPGRFSGRQFSNSRSEMNVSTLELGDSALYLCASSLAQGYEQFFGPGTRLTVL.

Ten or more counts support this clonotype. This sequence joins TRBV27 and TRBJ1-6, with 7 bases that match TRBD1. The trim removed 9 bases at V and 7 bases at J, leaving 9 bases unmatched. The CDR3 extends over 14 amino acids. Germline V gene lookup returns CDR1 MNHEY and CDR2 SMNVEV (reference sequence). CDR3 bases: TGTGCCAGTGGGATTCAGGGGGAAAATTCACCCCTCCACTTT. Its translation: CASGIQGENSPLHF.

This clonotype was detected ten times or more. This chain connects TRBV11-2 to TRBJ1-2; D uncertain. V lost 4 bases, J lost 8 bases, and 14 bases lay in between. Germline-derived CDR1 and CDR2 are SGHAT and FQNNGV. This CDR3 spans 13 amino acids. DNA of the CDR3: TGTGCCAGCAGCTCCTCCCCCGTCTGGGGCTACACCTTC. Its protein product is CASSSSPVWGYTF.

This clonotype came up a few times. The V call is TRBV27, the J call TRBJ1-1; TRBD1 matches 9 bases. This CDR3 spans 16 amino acids. Germline loops: CDR1 MNHEY, CDR2 SMNVEV (reference sequence). V lost 2 bases and J lost 0; bases outside the gene matches: 4. The CDR3 protein is CASSLVTGGLNTEAFF. For the CDR3, the DNA is TGTGCCAGCAGTTTAGTCACAGGGGGCTTGAACACTGAAGCTTTCTTT.

This clonotype has just a few counts. The chain combines TRBV5-1 with TRBJ2-4; TRBD2 matches 9 bases. The CDR3 extends over 14 amino acids. Germline V gene lookup returns CDR1 SGHRS and CDR2 YFSETQ. The V segment lost 5 bases and the J segment 4 bases; nucleotides outside the gene matches: 4. The CDR3 loop reads CASREGLAKNIQYF. DNA of the CDR3: TGCGCCAGCAGGGAAGGACTAGCGAAAAACATTCAGTACTTC.

The V and J genes are TRBV30 and TRBJ1-2, with D unclear. CDR3 length equals 11 residues. Trimming shortened V by 5 bases and J by 2 bases, and 6 bases separated the two germline ends. Germline CDR1 reads GTSNPN; CDR2 reads SVGIG (reference sequence). DNA for the CDR3: TGTGCCTGGGGGTTAAACTATGGCTACACCTTC. Encoded protein: CAWGLNYGYTF.

The CDR3 DNA is TGTGCCAGCAGCGTAGGGACAGGGGCCACCTACGAGCAGTACTTC. Its translation is CASSVGTGATYEQYF. V usage is TRBV9 and J usage is TRBJ2-7, with 9 bases that match TRBD1. This CDR3 region has 15 residues. Germline CDR1 is SGDLS and CDR2 is YYNGEE. V shed 0 bases, J shed 2 bases, and the junction held 3 bases outside the gene matches.